One and the same sample provided the 26 T cell receptor beta chains below, sequenced in a study of blood T cells in healthy people across ages. Combining a sample-barcoded 5' primer with a J-beta primer mix, a second PCR ran for roughly 7 to 11 cycles. Via MiXCR, TCRdb re-called the 5' RACE reads, giving one row per CDR3 protein. Here the sample spans roughly 800,000 distinct CDR3 sequences, 58% being singletons. The sequenced sample was blood. The receptors shown here come from a man aged 25-45 years in good health.

The chain has TRBV12-3 or TRBV12-4 and TRBJ2-1; no firm D call. The CDR3 is made up of 15 amino acids. Trimming took 6 bases from V and 0 from J, leaving 12 bases between them. For the CDR3, the DNA is TGTGCCAGCAGACTGGACGGAAACTCCTACAATGAGCAGTTCTTC. It encodes CASRLDGNSYNEQFF.

CDR3: CAISESRHVQETQYF. The CDR3 DNA sequence: TGTGCCATCAGTGAGTCGAGACACGTTCAAGAGACCCAGTACTTC. The V call is TRBV10-3, the J call TRBJ2-5, with no clear D. V lost 0 bases to trimming and J lost 2 bases, with 10 bases between them. Per germline, CDR1 ENHRY and CDR2 SYGVKD. The CDR3 sequence is 15 residues long.

The chain carries TRBV20-1 and TRBJ1-1; D may be TRBD1 (6 bases). V was shortened by 1 base and J by 13 bases, with 16 bases between the two germline ends. The CDR3 is made up of 12 amino acids. Germline CDR1 and CDR2: DFQATT and SNEGSKA (reference sequence). The CDR3 DNA follows: TGCAGTGCTAGAGGACTACCAGGGGTGGATTTCTTT. As protein: CSARGLPGVDFF.

V and J are TRBV4-3 and TRBJ2-1, with 11 nucleotides matching TRBD1. V shed 3 bases, J shed 6 bases, and the junction held 7 bases outside the gene matches. CDR1 and CDR2 from the germline V gene are LGHNA and YSLEER. This CDR3 is 16 amino acids long. Here the CDR3 reads CASSHTGQGAVNEQFF. The CDR3 DNA is TGCGCCAGCAGCCACACCGGACAGGGGGCCGTCAATGAGCAGTTCTTC.

The chain combines TRBV7-9 with TRBJ2-6; 8 nucleotides match TRBD1. The length of the CDR3 is 18 residues. Trimming cost V 1 base and J 5 bases; bases outside gene matches: 10. Germline CDR1 reads SEHNR; CDR2 reads FQNEAQ (reference sequence). CDR3 loop: CASSLEGPRGPRANVLTF. For the CDR3, the DNA is TGTGCCAGCAGCTTAGAAGGCCCCAGGGGGCCCCGGGCCAACGTCCTGACTTTC. Full variable domain (outside the CDR3, taken from reference TRBV7-9 and TRBJ2-6): DTGVSQNPRHKITKRGQNVTFRCDPISEHNRLYWYRQTLGQGPEFLTYFQNEAQLEKSRLLSDRFSAERPKGSFSTLEIQRTEQGDSAMYLCASSLEGPRGPRANVLTFGAGSRLTVL.

The genes are TRBV4-3 and TRBJ2-5, with D maybe TRBD2 (5 bases). The germline gives CDR1 LGHNA, CDR2 YSLEER. The CDR3 has 16 residues. V lost 0 bases and J 4 bases, leaving 15 bases between the germline ends. The CDR3 DNA is TGCGCCAGCAGCCAAGAAAGAGCGGAGGCGGGAGAGACCCAGTACTTC. Translated, it gives CASSQERAEAGETQYF.

This clonotype was seen a single time. The V call is TRBV19, the J call TRBJ2-3; TRBD2 agrees at 14 bases. Germline V gene sequence: CDR1 LNHDA, CDR2 SQIVND (reference sequence). V lost 9 bases, J lost 6 bases, and 14 bases stayed unmatched. CDR3 size: 17 residues. The CDR3 nucleotides are TGTGCCAGCTCCCTACTCGGGACTAGCGGGAGTGCGGATACGCAGTATTTT. Translating it yields CASSLLGTSGSADTQYF.

V and J are TRBV29-1 and TRBJ1-1; 8 bases align to TRBD1. The CDR3 extends over 12 amino acids. The V segment lost 7 bases and the J segment 11 bases; nucleotides outside the gene matches: 12. Germline-derived CDR1 and CDR2 are SQVTM and ANQGSEA. CDR3 DNA sequence: TGCAGCGCTAACTTACCACAGGGGGGGGCTTTCTTT. Its protein is CSANLPQGGAFF. Drawing the rest from reference TRBV29-1 and TRBJ1-1, the complete variable domain is SAVISQKPSRDICQRGTSLTIQCQVDSQVTMMFWYRQQPGQSLTLIATANQGSEATYESGFVIDKFPISRPNLTFSTLTVSNMSPEDSSIYLCSANLPQGGAFFGQGTRLTVV.

The genes are TRBV11-2 and TRBJ2-4, with no clear D. The CDR3 sequence is 15 residues long. V was trimmed by 3 bases and J by 0 bases, leaving 9 bases between them. CDR1 SGHAT and CDR2 FQNNGV come from the germline V gene. The CDR3 protein is CASSFVPVAKNIQYF. Written as DNA, the CDR3 is TGTGCCAGCAGCTTCGTTCCAGTAGCCAAAAACATTCAGTACTTC.

This clonotype appeared a few times. The chain is built from TRBV7-9 and TRBJ2-4; D not certain. The CDR3 loop spans 16 amino acids. V was clipped by 1 base and J by 4 bases, with 14 bases between them. Germline V lookup: CDR1 SEHNR, CDR2 FQNEAQ (reference sequence). CDR3 region: CASSLGWTDHKNIQYF. CDR3 sequence (DNA): TGTGCCAGCAGCTTAGGATGGACCGACCATAAAAACATTCAGTACTTC.

This CDR3 is CASSYGGQGDEKLFF. In DNA, the CDR3 is TGTGCCAGCAGTTACGGGGGACAGGGAGATGAAAAACTGTTTTTT. V usage is TRBV6-5 and J usage is TRBJ1-4, with TRBD1 identical over 9 bases. This CDR3 comprises 15 residues. The V and J ends lost 2 bases and 6 bases, in that order; junction bases with no gene match: 4. From germline, CDR1 is MNHEY and CDR2 SVGAGI.

The chain employs TRBV7-9 and TRBJ2-1, with 11 bases that match TRBD2. V was pared by 6 bases and J by 10 bases, with 11 bases of the junction left unmatched. This CDR3 spans 15 amino acids. Germline lookup yields CDR1 SEHNR and CDR2 FQNEAQ (reference sequence). Here the CDR3 reads CASSQGTSGPREQFF. The CDR3 nucleotides read TGTGCCAGCAGTCAAGGGACTAGCGGACCCAGAGAGCAGTTCTTC.

The chain combines TRBV28 with TRBJ1-1; no firm D call. Trimming removed 8 bases at V and 8 bases at J, with 18 bases between. Germline CDR1 is MDHEN and CDR2 is SYDVKM. This CDR3 has 13 residues. The DNA for the CDR3 is TGTGCCAGCCTTGAGGTGGGGTATTACGAAGCTTTCTTT. It specifies CASLEVGYYEAFF.

This clonotype came up a few times. The V call is TRBV12-3 or TRBV12-4, the J call TRBJ2-5, with D hard to call. V was cut by 6 bases and J by 1 base, with 9 bases left in between. The CDR3 is made up of 13 amino acids. CDR3 bases: TGTGCCAGCAGAAGACGCTTCCAAGAGACCCAGTACTTC. As protein: CASRRRFQETQYF.

This chain connects TRBV10-3 to TRBJ1-1; D is uncertain. The CDR3 length is 13 residues. The germline V and J ends were trimmed by 7 bases and 3 bases, with 12 bases remaining between them. CDR1 is ENHRY and CDR2 is SYGVKD in the germline V gene. In nucleotides, the CDR3 is TGTGCCATCAAGCGGGGATCGGACACTGAAGCTTTCTTT. Its protein product is CAIKRGSDTEAFF.

The chain is built from TRBV9 and TRBJ2-7; 10 bases map to TRBD2. The closer fit of TRBJ2-5 to the DNA end suggests the J call may be wrong. CDR1 and CDR2 (germline): SGDLS, YYNGEE. The CDR3 runs 17 residues. CDR3 coding DNA: TGTGCCAGCAGCTCGAACCCGGGACTAGCGTTGGAAGAGACCCAGTACTTC. Amino acid sequence: CASSSNPGLALEETQYF.

This clonotype was recorded once. The chain links TRBV28 to TRBJ2-4, with TRBD1 identical over 8 bases. The CDR3 covers 16 residues. Germline V gene lookup returns CDR1 MDHEN and CDR2 SYDVKM. V lost 6 bases, J lost 3 bases, and 10 bases stayed unmatched. The CDR3 nucleotides are TGTGCCAGCAGACCAGGGGGCACCTCGGTCAAAAACATTCAGTACTTC. This encodes CASRPGGTSVKNIQYF. Together with reference TRBV28 and TRBJ2-4, the CDR3 gives the full variable domain: DVKVTQSSRYLVKRTGEKVFLECVQDMDHENMFWYRQDPGLGLRLIYFSYDVKMKEKGDIPEGYSVSREKKERFSLILESASTNQTSMYLCASRPGGTSVKNIQYFGAGTRLSVL.

This chain connects TRBV20-1 to TRBJ1-1, with 8 bases identical to TRBD1. V lost 4 bases and J lost 6; bases outside the gene matches: 10. The CDR3 runs 14 residues. Germline V CDR1 and CDR2: DFQATT, SNEGSKA (reference sequence). CDR3 sequence: CSAIVDRGLSEAFF. The CDR3 bases are TGCAGTGCTATCGTCGACAGGGGATTATCTGAAGCTTTCTTT.

This chain uses TRBV10-3 with TRBJ2-5; D assignment may be TRBD1 or TRBD2 (5 bases each). Germline CDR1 is ENHRY and CDR2 is SYGVKD. With 0 bases removed from V and 3 bases from J, the gap between germline ends came to 5 bases. This CDR3 has 13 residues. The CDR3 is CAISESGEETQYF. CDR3 in DNA: TGTGCCATCAGTGAGTCGGGGGAAGAGACCCAGTACTTC.

This chain uses TRBV27 with TRBJ2-3; D is unresolved. Germline CDR1 is MNHEY and CDR2 is SMNVEV (reference sequence). V lost 6 bases to trimming and J lost 1 base, with 8 bases between them. The CDR3 totals 13 residues. Written as DNA, the CDR3 is TGTGCCAGCAGGTCCCACGGCACAGATACGCAGTATTTT. Protein sequence: CASRSHGTDTQYF.

The chain employs TRBV11-2 and TRBJ2-1; D unclear. This CDR3 is built from 12 residues. Germline V lookup: CDR1 SGHAT, CDR2 FQNNGV. Deletions cut 8 bases from V and 2 bases from J, with 7 bases between. CDR3 amino acids: CASAIAYNEQFF. The CDR3, as DNA: TGTGCCAGCGCAATAGCCTACAATGAGCAGTTCTTC.

The chain joins TRBV7-8 to TRBJ2-1; D remains ambiguous. V shed 4 bases and J shed 2 bases, with 6 bases lying between them. Germline V CDR1 and CDR2: SGHVS, FQNEAQ. This CDR3 spans 13 amino acids. CDR3 DNA sequence: TGTGCCAGCAGCTGGAGCGCCTACAATGAGCAGTTCTTC. Protein: CASSWSAYNEQFF.

This clonotype has just a few counts. The chain couples TRBV18 to TRBJ2-4, with D perhaps matching TRBD1 (6 bases). V lost 2 bases to trimming and J lost 2 bases, with 16 bases between them. This CDR3 comprises 17 residues. Germline CDR1 reads KGHSH; CDR2 reads LQKENI. Here the CDR3 reads CASSPNRDGLTKNIQYF. CDR3 sequence (DNA): TGTGCCAGCTCACCAAACAGGGACGGCCTAACCAAAAACATTCAGTACTTC.

The chain uses TRBV19 and TRBJ1-5, with 7 bases that match TRBD1. The CDR3 is 15 amino acids. The ends lost 8 bases at V and 4 bases at J; junction bases unmatched: 11. CDR1 and CDR2 from the germline V gene are LNHDA and SQIVND (reference sequence). The CDR3: CASWSRDSSNQPQHF. CDR3 nucleotide sequence: TGTGCCAGTTGGAGCCGGGACAGCAGTAATCAGCCCCAGCATTTT.

The chain carries TRBV10-3 and TRBJ2-6; the D gene is possibly TRBD2 (5 bases). From germline, CDR1 is ENHRY and CDR2 SYGVKD. V was trimmed by 3 bases and J by 0 bases, leaving 12 bases between them. The CDR3 loop spans 17 amino acids. CDR3 sequence reads: CAISETGESSGANVLTF. DNA of the CDR3: TGTGCCATCAGTGAAACTGGGGAGAGCTCTGGGGCCAACGTCCTGACTTTC.

This clonotype appeared a few times. This chain connects TRBV5-1 to TRBJ2-5; D ambiguous. Between the trimmed V and J ends, which lost 0 bases and 5 bases, there was a span of 11 bases. Germline V gives CDR1 SGHRS, CDR2 YFSETQ. The CDR3 covers 14 residues. As DNA, the CDR3 is TGCGCCAGCAGCTTGGCCCTGGGGTTGGAGACCCAGTACTTC. Protein product: CASSLALGLETQYF.